The clone carrying this TCR beta chain appeared a few times. The antigen is not known. This record belongs to a study of T cells in Graves' hyperthyroidism and ophthalmopathy. Study overall: Peripheral blood was collected at initial diagnosis, before any treatment.

Regions amplified from RNA transcripts were the TCR beta CDR3 regions. TCR CDR3 regions were first amplified by RT-PCR with HTBI primers. TCRdb reanalysed the multiplex PCR reads using MiXCR and keeps one entry per CDR3 protein. The table has a few hundred thousand distinct CDR3 sequences, roughly 13% seen once; the top ten hold 4% to 6.5%. Findings of the study overall: Most clonotypes expanded in the thyroid (above 0.001) were also present in blood.

The CDR3 has 13 residues. Trimming took 9 bases from V and 4 from J; bases not matched to a gene: 7. Germline V gene lookup returns CDR1 MDHEN and CDR2 SYDVKM. The diagnostic basis comprised clinical symptoms, serum thyroxine and TRAb, thyroid ultrasound and orbital computed tomography. Sequencing used blood. The J gene is TRBJ2-7, the V gene TRBV28; 9 nucleotides match TRBD1. The TCR originated in a woman aged 18-29 years with Graves' hyperthyroidism. This chain's CDR3 is CASWDREDYEQYF. CDR3 bases: TGTGCCAGTTGGGACAGGGAAGATTACGAGCAGTACTTC. Full variable domain (rest looked up from reference TRBV28 and TRBJ2-7): DVKVTQSSRYLVKRTGEKVFLECVQDMDHENMFWYRQDPGLGLRLIYFSYDVKMKEKGDIPEGYSVSREKKERFSLILESASTNQTSMYLCASWDREDYEQYFGPGTRLTVT.